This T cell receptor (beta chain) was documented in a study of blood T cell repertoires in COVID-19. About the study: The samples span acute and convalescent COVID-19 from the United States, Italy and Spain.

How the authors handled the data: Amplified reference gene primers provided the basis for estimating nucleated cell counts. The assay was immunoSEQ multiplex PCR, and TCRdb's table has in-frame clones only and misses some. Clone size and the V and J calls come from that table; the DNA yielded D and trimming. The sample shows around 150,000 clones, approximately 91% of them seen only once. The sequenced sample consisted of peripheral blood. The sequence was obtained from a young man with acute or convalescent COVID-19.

The CDR3 sequence is CASSYSGAGAGNTIYF. CDR3 sequence (DNA): TGTGCCAGCAGTTACTCGGGAGCAGGGGCAGGAAACACCATATATTTT. This chain connects TRBV6-5 to TRBJ1-3; TRBD1 might be the D (6 bases). Deletions cut 0 bases from V and 4 bases from J, with 13 bases between. This CDR3 spans 16 amino acids. Per the germline V gene, CDR1 is MNHEY and CDR2 is SVGAGI.